Many counts were recorded for the clone carrying this TCR beta chain. Antigen unknown. CDR1 SGHRS and CDR2 YFSETQ come from the germline V gene. The CDR3 contains 14 residues. Trimming shortened V by 0 bases and J by 3 bases, and 8 bases separated the two germline ends. Of the isolated RNA, all was reverse transcribed, and so the sequenced material was expressed TCRB transcripts. Using immunoSEQ multiplex PCR, the repertoire was profiled, and TCRdb retains in-frame clones only, with some absent. The data show around 140,000 clones, 9.5% to 10% seen once. The data were taken from a study of beta chain features in type 1 diabetes. Study results and caveats: TCRB repertoires of naive, central memory and Treg cells appeared more similar among patients than among healthy donors.

J is TRBJ2-3 and V is TRBV5-1; no reliable D call. Sequenced material: central memory CD4+ T cells from blood. This clonotype was sampled from a woman in her 40s in good health. This CDR3 reads CASSLGLATDTQYF. The CDR3 DNA reads as TGCGCCAGCAGCTTGGGACTTGCTACAGATACGCAGTATTTT. Looking up the rest from reference TRBV5-1 and TRBJ2-3 gives the full variable domain: KAGVTQTPRYLIKTRGQQVTLSCSPISGHRSVSWYQQTPGQGLQFLFEYFSETQRNKGNFPGRFSGRQFSNSRSEMNVSTLELGDSALYLCASSLGLATDTQYFGPGTRLTVL.